This T cell receptor beta chain is drawn from a study of response to subunit inactivated influenza vaccine. Trimming took 2 bases from V and 5 from J, leaving 6 bases between them. Germline V gives CDR1 MNHNY, CDR2 SVGAGI (reference sequence). The CDR3 covers 12 residues. TCRdb independently ran MiXCR on the RT-PCR reads; one entry per CDR3 protein. The table lists a few hundred thousand distinct CDR3 sequences, approximately 20% of them singletons, with over 9% in the top ten. As to this clonotype: Its antigen remains unknown.

Study-level results: Seasonal influenza vaccination, on each occasion, was suggested by the authors to recruit few new T cells.

This chain links TRBV6-6 with TRBJ1-1, with D unclear. Sequencing used PBMCs from blood, obtained less than 22 months after vaccination. The TCR originated in a man aged 50-75 years who received an inactivated influenza vaccine. The CDR3 nucleotides read TGTGCCAGCAGTTACGGGGAAACTGAAGCTTTCTTT. It specifies CASSYGETEAFF.